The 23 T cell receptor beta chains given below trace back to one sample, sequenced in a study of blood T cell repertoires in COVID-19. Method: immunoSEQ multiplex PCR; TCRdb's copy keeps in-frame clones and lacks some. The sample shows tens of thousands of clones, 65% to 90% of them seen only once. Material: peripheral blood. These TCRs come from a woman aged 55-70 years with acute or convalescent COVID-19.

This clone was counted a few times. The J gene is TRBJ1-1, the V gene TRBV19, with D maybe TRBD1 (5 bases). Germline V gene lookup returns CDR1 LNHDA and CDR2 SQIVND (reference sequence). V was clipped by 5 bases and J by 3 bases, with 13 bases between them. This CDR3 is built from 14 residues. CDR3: CASSVSGLHTEAFF. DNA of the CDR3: TGTGCCAGTAGTGTCTCGGGACTGCACACTGAAGCTTTCTTT.

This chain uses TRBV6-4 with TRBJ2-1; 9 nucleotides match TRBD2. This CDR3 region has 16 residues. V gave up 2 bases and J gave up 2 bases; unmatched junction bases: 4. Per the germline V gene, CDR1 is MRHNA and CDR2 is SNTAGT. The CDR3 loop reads CASSDGSGRPYNEQFF. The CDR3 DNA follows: TGTGCCAGCAGTGACGGAAGCGGGAGGCCCTACAATGAGCAGTTCTTC.

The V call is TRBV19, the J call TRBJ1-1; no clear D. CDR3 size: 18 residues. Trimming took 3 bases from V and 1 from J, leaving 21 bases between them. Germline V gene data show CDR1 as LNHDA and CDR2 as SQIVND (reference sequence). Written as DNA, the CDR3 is TGTGCCAGTAGTATCCGGCTCTTCTCAAACCGGGGGAACACTGAAGCTTTCTTT. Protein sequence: CASSIRLFSNRGNTEAFF.

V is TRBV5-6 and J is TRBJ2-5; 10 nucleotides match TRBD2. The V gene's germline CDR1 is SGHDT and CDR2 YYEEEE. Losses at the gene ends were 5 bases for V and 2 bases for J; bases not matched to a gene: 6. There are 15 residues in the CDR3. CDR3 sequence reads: CASSPPSGRQETQYF. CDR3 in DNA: TGTGCCAGCAGTCCACCTAGCGGGAGACAAGAGACCCAGTACTTC.

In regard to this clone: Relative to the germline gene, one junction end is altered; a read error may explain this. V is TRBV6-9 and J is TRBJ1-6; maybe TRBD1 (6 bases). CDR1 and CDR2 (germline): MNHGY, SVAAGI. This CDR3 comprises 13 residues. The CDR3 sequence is CAFLTGRYSPLHF. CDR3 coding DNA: TGCGCGTTCCTGACAGGACGGTATTCACCCCTCCACTTT.

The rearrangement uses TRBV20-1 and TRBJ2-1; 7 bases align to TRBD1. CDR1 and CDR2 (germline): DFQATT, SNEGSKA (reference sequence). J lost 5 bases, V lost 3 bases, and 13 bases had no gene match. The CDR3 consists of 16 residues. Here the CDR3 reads CSASDIGTEADNEQFF. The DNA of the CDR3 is TGCAGTGCTAGTGACATAGGGACAGAGGCCGACAATGAGCAGTTCTTC.

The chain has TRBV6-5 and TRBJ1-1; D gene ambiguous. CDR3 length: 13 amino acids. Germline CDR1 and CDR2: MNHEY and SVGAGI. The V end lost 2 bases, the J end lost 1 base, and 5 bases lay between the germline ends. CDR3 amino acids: CASSYTENTEAFF. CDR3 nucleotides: TGTGCCAGCAGTTACACAGAGAACACTGAAGCTTTCTTT.

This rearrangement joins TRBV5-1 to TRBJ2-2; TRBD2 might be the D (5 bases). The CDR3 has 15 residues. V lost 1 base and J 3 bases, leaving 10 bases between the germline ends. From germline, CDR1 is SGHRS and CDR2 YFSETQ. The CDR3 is CASSLWRSDTGELFF. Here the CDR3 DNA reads TGCGCCAGCAGCTTGTGGAGGTCGGACACCGGGGAGCTGTTTTTT.

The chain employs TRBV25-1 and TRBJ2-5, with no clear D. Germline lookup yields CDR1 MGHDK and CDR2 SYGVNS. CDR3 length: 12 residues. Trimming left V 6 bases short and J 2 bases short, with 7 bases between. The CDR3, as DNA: TGTGCCAGCAGCCGAGTACAAGAGACCCAGTACTTC. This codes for CASSRVQETQYF.

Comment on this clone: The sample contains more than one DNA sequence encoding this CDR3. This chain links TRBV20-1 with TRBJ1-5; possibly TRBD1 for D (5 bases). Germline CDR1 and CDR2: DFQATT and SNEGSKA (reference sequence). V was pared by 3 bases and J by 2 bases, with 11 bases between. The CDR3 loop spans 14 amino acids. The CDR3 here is CSASGGTRNQPQHF. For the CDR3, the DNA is TGCAGTGCTAGTGGAGGGACTCGCAATCAGCCCCAGCATTTT.

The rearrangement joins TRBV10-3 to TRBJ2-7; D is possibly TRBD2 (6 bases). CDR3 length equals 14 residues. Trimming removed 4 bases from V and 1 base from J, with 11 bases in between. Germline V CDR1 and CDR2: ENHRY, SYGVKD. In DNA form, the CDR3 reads TGTGCCATCAGTGGGGACTTAAATTCCTACGAGCAGTACTTC. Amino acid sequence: CAISGDLNSYEQYF.

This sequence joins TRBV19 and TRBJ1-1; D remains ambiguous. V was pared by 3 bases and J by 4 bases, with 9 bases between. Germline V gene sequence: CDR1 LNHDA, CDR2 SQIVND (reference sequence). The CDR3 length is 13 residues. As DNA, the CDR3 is TGTGCCAGTAGTATTTTTGGAGGCACTGAAGCTTTCTTT. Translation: CASSIFGGTEAFF.

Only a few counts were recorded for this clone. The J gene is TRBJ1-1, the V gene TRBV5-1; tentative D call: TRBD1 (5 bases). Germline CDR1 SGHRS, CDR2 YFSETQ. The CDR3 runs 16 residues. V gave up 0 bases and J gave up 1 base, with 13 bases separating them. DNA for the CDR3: TGCGCCAGCAGCTTGGGGGGCCGGGGGAGGAACACTGAAGCTTTCTTT. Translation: CASSLGGRGRNTEAFF.

This CDR3 is CASSQDPGRVNTIYF. In DNA form, the CDR3 reads TGTGCCAGCAGCCAAGACCCCGGCAGGGTGAACACCATATATTTT. This rearrangement joins TRBV3-1 (or the pseudogene TRBV3-2) to TRBJ1-3, with a weak D call TRBD1 (5 bases). Germline assignment: CDR1 LGHDT and CDR2 YNNKEL (reference sequence). The ends were cut back, 0 bases at V and 7 bases at J, with 13 bases in the middle. This CDR3 region has 15 residues.

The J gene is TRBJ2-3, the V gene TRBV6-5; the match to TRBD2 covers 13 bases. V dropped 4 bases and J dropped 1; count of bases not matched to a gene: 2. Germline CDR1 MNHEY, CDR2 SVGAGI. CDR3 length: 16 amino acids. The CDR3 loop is CASSSGLAGGTDTQYF. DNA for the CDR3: TGTGCCAGCAGTTCCGGACTAGCGGGGGGCACAGATACGCAGTATTTT.

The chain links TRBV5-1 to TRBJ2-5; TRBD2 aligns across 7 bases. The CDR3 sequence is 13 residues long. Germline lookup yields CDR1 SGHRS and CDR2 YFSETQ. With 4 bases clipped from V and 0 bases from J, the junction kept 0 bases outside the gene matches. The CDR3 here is CASSGTNQETQYF. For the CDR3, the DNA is TGCGCCAGCAGCGGGACTAACCAAGAGACCCAGTACTTC. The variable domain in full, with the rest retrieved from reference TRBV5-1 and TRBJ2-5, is KAGVTQTPRYLIKTRGQQVTLSCSPISGHRSVSWYQQTPGQGLQFLFEYFSETQRNKGNFPGRFSGRQFSNSRSEMNVSTLELGDSALYLCASSGTNQETQYFGPGTRLLVL.

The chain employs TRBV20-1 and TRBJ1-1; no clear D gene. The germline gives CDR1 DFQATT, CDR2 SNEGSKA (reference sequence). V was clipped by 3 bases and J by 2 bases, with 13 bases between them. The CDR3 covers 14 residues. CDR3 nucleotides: TGCAGTGCTAGTCCGGTGCAAATAAACACTGAAGCTTTCTTT. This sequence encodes CSASPVQINTEAFF.

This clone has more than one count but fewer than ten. The CDR3 loop is CASSYPEAGSGYTF. The CDR3 nucleotides read TGTGCCAGCAGTTACCCCGAGGCAGGGTCCGGCTACACCTTC. V is TRBV6-6 and J is TRBJ1-2, with D tentatively TRBD1 (5 bases). CDR1 is MNHNY and CDR2 is SVGAGI in the germline V gene (reference sequence). The CDR3 has 14 residues. Trimming left V 2 bases short and J 8 bases short, with 15 bases between.

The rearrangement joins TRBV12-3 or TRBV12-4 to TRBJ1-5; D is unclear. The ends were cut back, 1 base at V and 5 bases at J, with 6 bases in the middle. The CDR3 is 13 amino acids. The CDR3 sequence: CASSLVSDQPQHF. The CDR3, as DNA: TGTGCCAGCAGTTTAGTTTCCGATCAGCCCCAGCATTTT.

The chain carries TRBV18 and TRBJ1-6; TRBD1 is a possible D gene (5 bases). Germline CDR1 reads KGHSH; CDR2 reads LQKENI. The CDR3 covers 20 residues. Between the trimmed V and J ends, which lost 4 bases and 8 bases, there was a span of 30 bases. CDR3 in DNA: TGTGCCAGCTCACGCTCGAACCGGCTTTTGACAGAACCCACCGATTCACCCCTCCACTTT. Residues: CASSRSNRLLTEPTDSPLHF.

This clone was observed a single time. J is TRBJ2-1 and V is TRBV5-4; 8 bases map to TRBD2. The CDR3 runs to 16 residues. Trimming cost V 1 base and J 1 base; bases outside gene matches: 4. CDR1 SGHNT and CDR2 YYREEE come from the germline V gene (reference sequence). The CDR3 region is CASSLSGGGSYNEQFF. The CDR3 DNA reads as TGTGCCAGCAGCTTGTCAGGCGGGGGGTCCTACAATGAGCAGTTCTTC.

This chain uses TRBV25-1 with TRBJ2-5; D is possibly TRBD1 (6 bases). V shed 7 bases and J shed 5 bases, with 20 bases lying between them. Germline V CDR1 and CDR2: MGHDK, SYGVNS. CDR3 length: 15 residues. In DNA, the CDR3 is TGTGCCAGCAACCCCTCGGCAGGGGCTTTGGAGACCCAGTACTTC. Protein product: CASNPSAGALETQYF.

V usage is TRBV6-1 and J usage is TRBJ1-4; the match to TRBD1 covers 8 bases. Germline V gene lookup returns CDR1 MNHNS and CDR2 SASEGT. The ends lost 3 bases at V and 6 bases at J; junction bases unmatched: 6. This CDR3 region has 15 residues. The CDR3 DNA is TGTGCCAGCAGTGATTACAGGGGGAACTATGAAAAACTGTTTTTT. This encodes CASSDYRGNYEKLFF.